A selection of T cell receptor beta chains follows, all from one sample in a study of shared clonotypes between healthy human individuals. Clones were read by immunoSEQ multiplex PCR, and TCRdb kept only the in-frame ones, dropping some. The sample consists of some 700,000 clones, roughly 88% of them appearing once. Sequencing was done on a sample of memory CD8+ T cells from PBMCs. The receptor set was obtained from a man aged 18 to 29 in good health. Some clones in this sample may be carry-over from other donors' samples. Both conserved end residues are part of each CDR3. Each record gives: CDR3 DNA, CDR3 protein, J gene, V gene, clone size, D gene. D genes are given only for firm matches. Clone size, where shown, is once, few, many, or a class for clones that have expanded.

TGTGCCAGCAGTTTAGGGGGGGCTGGCGGGGAGCTGTTTTTT CASSLGGAGGELFF TRBJ2-2 TRBV28 . .
TGTGCCAGTAGTATAGACCTCACTAGCGGGAGTTTCAATGAGCAGTTCTTC CASSIDLTSGSFNEQFF TRBJ2-1 TRBV19 . TRBD2
TGTGCCATCAGTGACATCGGTCGGCAGGGTACTATAGATCAGCCCCAGCATTTT CAISDIGRQGTIDQPQHF TRBJ1-5 TRBV10-3 many .
TGTGCCAGCAGCCAGCGACAGGGCCGGATGGGGGTTTTTGACGAGCAGTACTTC CASSQRQGRMGVFDEQYF TRBJ2-7 TRBV9 . TRBD1
TGTGCCAGCAGCGACCGACAGAACTACGAGCAGTACTTC CASSDRQNYEQYF TRBJ2-7 TRBV5-4 . .
TGTGCCATCAGTGACAGCCCGCCTAACTATGGCTACACCTTC CAISDSPPNYGYTF TRBJ1-2 TRBV10-3 . .
TGTGCCAGCAGTTTAGGTCGTCGTCGTTCCTATGGCTACACCTTC CASSLGRRRSYGYTF TRBJ1-2 TRBV28 . .
TGCGCCAGCAGCCAAGTCCCCTCATCACCGTCGATCCGACCCACTGAAGCTTTCTTT CASSQVPSSPSIRPTEAFF TRBJ1-1 TRBV4-1 . .
TGTGCCAGCAGCCCAGCGTTTGAGTCCTACAATGAGCAGTTCTTC CASSPAFESYNEQFF TRBJ2-1 TRBV28 . .
TGTGCCAGCAGTTTCGGGACATCTGACGAGCAGTACTTC CASSFGTSDEQYF TRBJ2-7 TRBV27 . .
TGTGCCAGCAGTTTAAGGCAGATGTATGGTACCGGGGAGCTGTTTTTT CASSLRQMYGTGELFF TRBJ2-2 TRBV27 once .
TGTGCCAGCAGCCCTGGGACAGGTGGCACTGAAGCTTTCTTT CASSPGTGGTEAFF TRBJ1-1 TRBV9 . TRBD1
TGTGCAAGTCGCCCCCGGGGCACGGGAGTGGAGCAGTATTTT CASRPRGTGVEQYF TRBJ2-3 TRBV12-2 . .
TGTGCCATCAGTGAGGTTAATCCTCCTCATTCCCTCAATGAGCAGTTCTTC CAISEVNPPHSLNEQFF TRBJ2-1 TRBV10-3 once .
TGTGCCATCAGCCCAGCGGGGGAGAACACAGATACGCAGTATTTT CAISPAGENTDTQYF TRBJ2-3 TRBV10-3 . TRBD2
TGTGCCAGCAGCACGGGACTAGCGGCAGATACGCAGTATTTT CASSTGLAADTQYF TRBJ2-3 TRBV7-9 . TRBD2
TGTGCCAGCAGCCCGGCGACCGGGAGGGGGGAGCTGTTTTTT CASSPATGRGELFF TRBJ2-2 TRBV7-9 . TRBD2
TGTGCCAGCAGTTTTCGCGGGAGAGGGTACACCGGGGAGCTGTTTTTT CASSFRGRGYTGELFF TRBJ2-2 TRBV28 . TRBD2
TGTGCCAGCAGTCCCTCGGTGTCGAACTATGGCTACACCTTC CASSPSVSNYGYTF TRBJ1-2 TRBV28 . .
TGTGCCAGCAGCAACCCCGGGGTGATCGCCAAAAACATTCAGTACTTC CASSNPGVIAKNIQYF TRBJ2-4 TRBV21-1 . .
TGTGCCAGCAGTTCCCAGGACAGGTGGATGGAGACCCAGTACTTC CASSSQDRWMETQYF TRBJ2-5 TRBV6-5 once TRBD1
TGTGCCAGCAGCTTAGGAGGGCGCGAGCAGTACTTC CASSLGGREQYF TRBJ2-7 TRBV7-9 . .
TGTGCCAGCAGCTTGGTAGGCTTAACGAGCGAGCAGTACTTC CASSLVGLTSEQYF TRBJ2-7 TRBV5-6 once .
TGTGCCAGCAGCCGACGGGGGACAGTATCCTACGAGCAGTACTTC CASSRRGTVSYEQYF TRBJ2-7 TRBV2 once .
TGTGCCACCAGCAGAGACAGGAACACCGGGGAGCTGTTTTTT CATSRDRNTGELFF TRBJ2-2 TRBV15 . .
TGCGCCAGCAGCTTGGGGGGTGAATACAATGAGCAGTTCTTC CASSLGGEYNEQFF TRBJ2-1 TRBV5-1 . .
TGCGGGTTTTTCAGGAAGAACACCGGGGAGCTGTTTTTT CGFFRKNTGELFF TRBJ2-2 TRBV29-1 . .
TGTGCCAGCAGTTCCCTTACTAGCGGGAGGCCCGGGGAGCTGTTTTTT CASSSLTSGRPGELFF TRBJ2-2 TRBV6-5 . TRBD2
TGTGCCAGCAGTTTAAGCAATGAGCAGTTCTTC CASSLSNEQFF TRBJ2-1 TRBV9 . .
TGTGCCAGTAGTAAAGGACAGGGGAAAGAAAAACTGTTTTTT CASSKGQGKEKLFF TRBJ1-4 TRBV19 . TRBD1
TGCGCCAGCAGCCAAGGGACAGGGCTCTCTGGAAACACCATATATTTT CASSQGTGLSGNTIYF TRBJ1-3 TRBV4-3 once TRBD1
TGTGCCAGCAGCGCTATGGGGGGTAGAGGTGAAAAACTGTTTTTT CASSAMGGRGEKLFF TRBJ1-4 TRBV9 . .
TGCGCCAGCAGCCAACCCAGCCGGGAGGGGGCGCTCACTGAAGCTTTCTTT CASSQPSREGALTEAFF TRBJ1-1 TRBV4-3 . TRBD1
TGTGCCAGCAGTTCCTTCTTCGGGGCAAGCAATCAGCCCCAGCATTTT CASSSFFGASNQPQHF TRBJ1-5 TRBV28 once .
TGTGCCAGCAGCTCCCCCGGACCGGGGGAGGACGAGCAGTACTTC CASSSPGPGEDEQYF TRBJ2-7 TRBV28 . .
TGTGCCAGCAGCGGGGGTGCACAGTTCTTC CASSGGAQFF TRBJ2-1 TRBV11-2 . .
TGTGCCAGCAGTCCCGGGACATACCAAGAGACCCAGTACTTC CASSPGTYQETQYF TRBJ2-5 TRBV28 many .
TGTGCCAGCTCACCGGCTCTGGGGGTGAACACTGAAGCTTTCTTT CASSPALGVNTEAFF TRBJ1-1 TRBV18 . .
TGTGCCAGCAGTTTATGCTTTCACTGCCCGTTAGCTAACACCGGGGAGCTGTTTTTT CASSLCFHCPLANTGELFF TRBJ2-2 TRBV28 once .
TGTGCCAGCAGCCCCCGACAGGGCTATGGGTACGAGCAGTACTTC CASSPRQGYGYEQYF TRBJ2-7 TRBV7-2 . TRBD1
TGTGCCAGCAGCTTGCTGCGGGAGGTCGACACCGGGGAGCTGTTTTTT CASSLLREVDTGELFF TRBJ2-2 TRBV5-4 once TRBD2
TGTGCCAGCAGCGTTTCCGGGACTAGCGGCACAGATACGCAGTATTTT CASSVSGTSGTDTQYF TRBJ2-3 TRBV9 . TRBD2
TGCAGCGTTCGAGATGGCAGGGCCGATGAGCAGTTCTTC CSVRDGRADEQFF TRBJ2-1 TRBV29-1 . .
TGTGCCAGCAGCCCACGCATCCCCGGGACAGGGAGTGGTGGCTACACCTTC CASSPRIPGTGSGGYTF TRBJ1-2 TRBV7-8 . TRBD1
TGTGCCAGCAGCCCAGGGCGGGGGAGCTCCTACGAGCAGTACTTC CASSPGRGSSYEQYF TRBJ2-7 TRBV7-8 . TRBD2
TGCGCCAGCAGCTTGGCCGGGGTTCACACTGAAGCTTTCTTT CASSLAGVHTEAFF TRBJ1-1 TRBV5-1 . .
TGTGCCAGCTCTTCTAGCACAGATACGCAGTATTTT CASSSSTDTQYF TRBJ2-3 TRBV18 few .
TGTGCCAGCAGCTTAGGGTCAGCCGGATATGGCTACACCTTC CASSLGSAGYGYTF TRBJ1-2 TRBV7-6 once .
TGTGCCAGCAGCCTCGGGAGGTGGGCCTACAATGAGCAGTTCTTC CASSLGRWAYNEQFF TRBJ2-1 TRBV27 . TRBD2
TGTGCCAGCAGTTTTCGGACTAGCGGCAATGAGCAGTTCTTC CASSFRTSGNEQFF TRBJ2-1 TRBV28 . TRBD2
TGTGCCAGCAGCTCACCTACTAGCGGGAGGGCCTACAATGAGCAGTTCTTC CASSSPTSGRAYNEQFF TRBJ2-1 TRBV9 . TRBD2
TGTGCCAGCACCCAACTAGTTCGTAATGAGCAGTTCTTC CASTQLVRNEQFF TRBJ2-1 TRBV7-9 . .
TGTGCCAGCAGCGCATCCAGGGGAGGCTACGAGCAGTACTTC CASSASRGGYEQYF TRBJ2-7 TRBV11-2 . .
TGTGCCAGCAGTCCCCCTTGGGGGGCCTACGAGCAGTACTTC CASSPPWGAYEQYF TRBJ2-7 TRBV28 . .
TGTGCCAGCTCACCACATGATAGCGGGCATAATGAGCAGTTCTTC CASSPHDSGHNEQFF TRBJ2-1 TRBV18 . TRBD2